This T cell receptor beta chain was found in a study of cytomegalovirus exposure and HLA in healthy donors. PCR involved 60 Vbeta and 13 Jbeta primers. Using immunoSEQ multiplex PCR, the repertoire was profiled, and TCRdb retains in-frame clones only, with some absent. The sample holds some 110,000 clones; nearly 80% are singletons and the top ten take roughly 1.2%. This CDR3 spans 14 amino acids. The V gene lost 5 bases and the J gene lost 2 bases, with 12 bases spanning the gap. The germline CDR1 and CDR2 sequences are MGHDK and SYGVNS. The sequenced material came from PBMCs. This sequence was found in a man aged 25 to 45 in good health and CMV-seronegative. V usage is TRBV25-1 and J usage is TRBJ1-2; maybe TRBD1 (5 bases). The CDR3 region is CASSPWDLNYGYTF. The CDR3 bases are TGTGCCAGCAGTCCCTGGGACTTAAACTATGGCTACACCTTC.